This record concerns one T cell receptor (beta chain) sequence. This sample was included in a study of blood T cell repertoires in COVID-19. Study at large: Acute and convalescent COVID-19 samples came from the United States, Italy and Spain. PBMCs, B-cell-depleted T cells, or T cells provided the cDNA or gDNA that made up the material.

CDR3 size: 15 residues. J lost 2 bases, V lost 1 base, and 3 bases had no gene match. CDR1 and CDR2 from the germline V gene are SGHAT and FQNNGV. In the authors' workflow: How many nucleated cells were present was estimated from reference gene primer amplification. Sequenced by immunoSEQ multiplex PCR; TCRdb stores in-frame clones only, minus some. The DNA gave D and trimming, while V, J and clone size come from that table. The sample yields roughly 62,000 clones, about 77% seen once. This TCR came from a human donor in a cohort sampled during active COVID-19. Sequenced input: peripheral blood. The rearrangement uses TRBV11-2 and TRBJ2-5; 8 nucleotides line up with TRBD1. CDR3 region: CASSLGTGRQETQYF. DNA for the CDR3: TGTGCCAGCAGCTTAGGGACAGGGAGGCAAGAGACCCAGTACTTC.